The source of this T cell receptor beta chain is a study of cytomegalovirus exposure and HLA in healthy donors. As concerns this clone: What it binds is unknown.

PCR employed 60 Vbeta and 13 Jbeta primers. The method was immunoSEQ multiplex PCR; TCRdb's version includes in-frame clones alone and lacks a portion of them. Listed are roughly 190,000 clones; 0.7% to 1% falls within the top ten. Study outcomes and limitations: The study had only CMV serostatus as immune exposure information.

The CDR3 is 13 residues long. Germline V gene lookup returns CDR1 SGHNT and CDR2 YYREEE (reference sequence). The ends were cut back, 1 base at V and 6 bases at J, with 11 bases in the middle. This receptor was obtained from a woman aged 18-35 years in good health and CMV-seropositive. The rearrangement links TRBV5-4 to TRBJ2-7, with a possible D match to TRBD1 (6 bases). Source material: PBMCs. The CDR3 is CASSLTGFREQYF. Here the CDR3 DNA reads TGTGCCAGCAGCTTGACAGGGTTTCGCGAGCAGTACTTC. Variable domain in full (rest from reference TRBV5-4 and TRBJ2-7): ETGVTQSPTHLIKTRGQQVTLRCSSQSGHNTVSWYQQALGQGPQFIFQYYREEENGRGNFPPRFSGLQFPNYSSELNVNALELDDSALYLCASSLTGFREQYFGPGTRLTVT.